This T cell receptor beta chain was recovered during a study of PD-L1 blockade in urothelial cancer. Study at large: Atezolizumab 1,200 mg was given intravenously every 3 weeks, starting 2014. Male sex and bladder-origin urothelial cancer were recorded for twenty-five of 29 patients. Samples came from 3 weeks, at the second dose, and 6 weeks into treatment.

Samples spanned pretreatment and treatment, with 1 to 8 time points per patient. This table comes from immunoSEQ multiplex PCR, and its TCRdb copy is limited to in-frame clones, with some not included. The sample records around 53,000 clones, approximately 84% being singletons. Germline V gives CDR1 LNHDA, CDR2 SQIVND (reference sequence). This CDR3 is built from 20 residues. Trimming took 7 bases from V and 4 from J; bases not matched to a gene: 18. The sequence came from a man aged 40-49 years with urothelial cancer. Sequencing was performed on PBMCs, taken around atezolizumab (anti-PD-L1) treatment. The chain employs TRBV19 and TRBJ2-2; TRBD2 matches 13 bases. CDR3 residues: CASTPSLGLAGEGVTGELFF. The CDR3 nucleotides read TGTGCCAGTACCCCCAGCCTCGGACTAGCGGGAGAAGGGGTCACCGGGGAGCTGTTTTTT.